One and the same sample provided the 24 T cell receptor beta chains below, sequenced in a study of cytomegalovirus exposure and HLA in healthy donors. Use of 60 Vbeta and 13 Jbeta primers characterized the PCR. Assay used: immunoSEQ multiplex PCR; TCRdb lists only in-frame clones, some missing. The data show approximately 82,000 clones, about 79% seen once. Specimen: PBMCs. The receptors here all came from a man in his forties in good health and CMV-seronegative.

The chain links TRBV19 to TRBJ2-7; D is possibly TRBD1 (6 bases). With 3 bases removed from V and 5 bases from J, the gap between germline ends came to 20 bases. CDR3 size: 16 residues. Germline-derived CDR1 and CDR2 are LNHDA and SQIVND (reference sequence). CDR3 in amino acids: CASSIDGLPPGDEQYF. For the CDR3, the DNA is TGTGCCAGTAGTATCGACGGGCTTCCCCCAGGGGACGAGCAGTACTTC.

The CDR3 sequence: CASSFGSEVGYGYTF. The CDR3 bases are TGTGCCAGCAGCTTTGGTTCCGAGGTGGGCTATGGCTACACCTTC. The V gene is TRBV7-9, the J gene TRBJ1-2; no firm D call. V was shortened by 3 bases and J by 4 bases, with 15 bases between the two germline ends. The CDR3 length is 15 residues. Germline V gives CDR1 SEHNR, CDR2 FQNEAQ (reference sequence).

This clone appeared a few times. This rearrangement joins TRBV27 to TRBJ2-1; 11 bases map to TRBD2. The CDR3 loop spans 13 amino acids. The ends lost 9 bases at V and 4 bases at J; junction bases unmatched: 2. Germline V CDR1 and CDR2: MNHEY, SMNVEV (reference sequence). The chain's CDR3 is CASTSGSYNEQFF. The DNA for the CDR3 is TGTGCCAGTACTAGCGGGAGTTACAATGAGCAGTTCTTC.

The rearrangement links TRBV21-1 to TRBJ2-5; the DNA was not used to check the table's D call, TRBD1. The end of the DNA aligns better with TRBJ2-7, so the J call may be wrong. TRBV21-1 corresponds to a pseudogene. The CDR3 contains 15 residues. The CDR3 loop reads CASRNRATLNHEQYF. The DNA for the CDR3 is TGTGCCAGCAGGAACAGGGCCACCCTAAACCACGAGCAGTACTTC.

The gene calls are TRBV6-6 and TRBJ1-5; 8 nucleotides line up with TRBD1. CDR1 and CDR2 (germline): MNHNY, SVGAGI (reference sequence). After removal of 6 bases from V and 5 bases from J, the junction contained 6 bases not matched to a gene. The CDR3 spans 14 residues. The CDR3 here is CASRSSGGDQPQHF. DNA for the CDR3: TGTGCCAGCAGGTCTTCAGGGGGCGATCAGCCCCAGCATTTT.

V is TRBV30 and J is TRBJ1-4; TRBD1 might be the D (6 bases). With 4 bases removed from V and 1 base from J, the gap between germline ends came to 10 bases. Germline CDR1 reads GTSNPN; CDR2 reads SVGIG (reference sequence). The CDR3 spans 14 residues. DNA of the CDR3: TGTGCCTGGACTAAACAGGGAACTAATGAAAAACTGTTTTTT. It encodes CAWTKQGTNEKLFF.

CDR3 DNA sequence: TGTGCCAGCAGGCGGACTGCCGACGTAGGTCAGTACTTC. This translates into CASRRTADVGQYF. The V gene is TRBV28, the J gene TRBJ2-4; a weak D match, TRBD2 (5 bases). V was cut by 6 bases and J by 12 bases, with 18 bases left in between. Germline CDR1 and CDR2: MDHEN and SYDVKM. The CDR3 covers 13 residues. The full variable domain, in which reference TRBV28 and TRBJ2-4 provide the parts outside the CDR3, is DVKVTQSSRYLVKRTGEKVFLECVQDMDHENMFWYRQDPGLGLRLIYFSYDVKMKEKGDIPEGYSVSREKKERFSLILESASTNQTSMYLCASRRTADVGQYFGAGTRLSVL.

V is TRBV28 and J is TRBJ2-7, with TRBD1 as a possible D gene (6 bases). V was clipped by 4 bases and J by 5 bases, with 9 bases between them. This CDR3 is built from 12 residues. Germline V gene lookup returns CDR1 MDHEN and CDR2 SYDVKM. The CDR3: CASSSSGDEQYF. As DNA, the CDR3 is TGTGCCAGCAGTTCCTCAGGGGACGAGCAGTACTTC.

Of note for this clone: The junction departs from the called germline gene at one end, perhaps through a read error. The chain links TRBV7-9 to TRBJ2-1; 10 bases map to TRBD2. Germline CDR1 reads SEHNR; CDR2 reads FQNEAQ (reference sequence). The CDR3 spans 15 residues. CDR3 sequence: CSSSPSGRASDEQFF. In DNA, the CDR3 is TGTTCCAGCAGCCCCAGCGGGAGGGCCTCCGATGAGCAGTTCTTC.

The chain has TRBV4-2 and TRBJ2-7, with TRBD2 identical over 12 bases. There are 17 residues in the CDR3. Germline V gene lookup returns CDR1 LGHNA and CDR2 YNFKEQ. Trimming cost V 0 bases and J 1 base; bases outside gene matches: 4. The CDR3 spells CASSQDSSGRASYEQYF. The CDR3, as DNA: TGTGCCAGCAGCCAAGATTCTAGCGGGAGGGCGTCCTACGAGCAGTACTTC.

The CDR3 DNA is TGTGCCAGCAGTTCTCCGGACAGGGCCGAGACCCAGTACTTC. Translating gives CASSSPDRAETQYF. The V gene is TRBV28, the J gene TRBJ2-5, with TRBD1 matching over 8 bases. V lost 4 bases, J lost 5 bases, and 6 bases stayed unmatched. This CDR3 comprises 14 residues. The V gene's germline CDR1 is MDHEN and CDR2 SYDVKM.

This clone was seen only a few times. This chain links TRBV11-1 with TRBJ1-4; 7 bases line up with TRBD1. Germline trimming cut 8 bases from V and 2 bases from J; bases unmatched to any gene: 2. The CDR3 loop spans 13 amino acids. The germline CDR1 and CDR2 sequences are SGHAT and FQDESV (reference sequence). CDR3 sequence reads: CASRRGTNEKLFF. CDR3 DNA sequence: TGTGCCAGCCGCAGGGGGACTAATGAAAAACTGTTTTTT.

This clone occurred a few times. The chain is built from TRBV9 and TRBJ2-7, with 9 bases that match TRBD1. CDR1 and CDR2 from the germline V gene are SGDLS and YYNGEE. Germline trimming cut 4 bases from V and 4 bases from J; bases unmatched to any gene: 6. The CDR3 is 14 amino acids. The CDR3 protein is CASSRGTGRYEQYF. DNA for the CDR3: TGTGCCAGCAGCAGGGGGACAGGGAGGTACGAGCAGTACTTC. Based on the CDR3 plus reference TRBV9 and TRBJ2-7, the full variable domain is DSGVTQTPKHLITATGQRVTLRCSPRSGDLSVYWYQQSLDQGLQFLIQYYNGEERAKGNILERFSAQQFPDLHSELNLSSLELGDSALYFCASSRGTGRYEQYFGPGTRLTVT.

The chain is built from TRBV5-1 and TRBJ2-7; 9 bases align to TRBD1. The germline V gene encodes CDR1 SGHRS and CDR2 YFSETQ. The CDR3 has 14 amino acids. V lost 0 bases and J lost 6; bases outside the gene matches: 4. The DNA for the CDR3 is TGCGCCAGCAGCTTGGCACAGGGGGCGGGCGAGCAGTACTTC. Its translation: CASSLAQGAGEQYF.

The genes are TRBV7-8 and TRBJ1-5; unclear D gene. Germline values: CDR1 SGHVS, CDR2 FQNEAQ. This CDR3 region has 17 residues. The V gene lost 4 bases and the J gene lost 0 bases, with 16 bases spanning the gap. CDR3 DNA sequence: TGTGCCAGCAGCTACATCAGTGGTTGGAGTAGCAATCAGCCCCAGCATTTT. It translates to CASSYISGWSSNQPQHF.

This clone appeared a single time. This chain joins TRBV19 and TRBJ2-2; 13 bases map to TRBD2. The germline V gene encodes CDR1 LNHDA and CDR2 SQIVND (reference sequence). The CDR3 is 17 amino acids. With 7 bases clipped from V and 1 base from J, the junction kept 6 bases outside the gene matches. CDR3 in DNA: TGTGCCAGTATGGGGACTAGCGGGAAAGGGAACACCGGGGAGCTGTTTTTT. It translates to CASMGTSGKGNTGELFF.

The rearrangement joins TRBV4-2 to TRBJ2-5; possible D gene TRBD1, 6 bases. The V gene's germline CDR1 is LGHNA and CDR2 YNFKEQ. The CDR3 totals 16 residues. Between the trimmed V and J ends, which lost 1 base and 4 bases, there was a span of 16 bases. CDR3 nucleotide sequence: TGTGCCAGCAGCCAAGCCCACAGGGATCGTGGAGAGACCCAGTACTTC. This sequence encodes CASSQAHRDRGETQYF.

The chain employs TRBV2 and TRBJ2-1; D possibly corresponds to TRBD2 (6 bases). The CDR3 spans 12 residues. V dropped 0 bases and J dropped 13 bases, with 10 bases sitting between them. Germline values: CDR1 SNHLY, CDR2 FYNNEI. Here the CDR3 DNA reads TGTGCCAGCAGTGAAGCGGCCGGGAGACAGTTCTTC. Translated: CASSEAAGRQFF.

The V and J genes are TRBV7-9 and TRBJ1-4; perhaps TRBD1 as D (5 bases). The length of the CDR3 is 14 residues. V was cut by 2 bases and J by 4 bases, with 8 bases left in between. In germline, CDR1 is SEHNR, CDR2 FQNEAQ (reference sequence). The CDR3 region is CASSLQGGNEKLFF. For the CDR3, the DNA is TGTGCCAGCAGCTTACAGGGCGGTAATGAAAAACTGTTTTTT.

This sequence joins TRBV19 and TRBJ1-4, with 7 bases identical to TRBD1. The CDR3 totals 14 residues. Looked up from germline, CDR1 is LNHDA and CDR2 is SQIVND (reference sequence). With 5 bases clipped from V and 7 bases from J, the junction kept 7 bases outside the gene matches. CDR3 in amino acids: CASSDGTEGEKLFF. CDR3 nucleotide sequence: TGTGCCAGTAGTGACGGGACAGAGGGTGAAAAACTGTTTTTT. Complete variable domain (other parts from reference TRBV19 and TRBJ1-4): DGGITQSPKYLFRKEGQNVTLSCEQNLNHDAMYWYRQDPGQGLRLIYYSQIVNDFQKGDIAEGYSVSREKKESFPLTVTSAQKNPTAFYLCASSDGTEGEKLFFGSGTQLSVL.

This chain uses TRBV2 with TRBJ2-1, with 12 bases that match TRBD2. The V gene's germline CDR1 is SNHLY and CDR2 FYNNEI. The junction had 17 bases not matched to a gene; V was cut back by 3 bases and J by 8 bases. CDR3 size: 19 residues. The CDR3 loop is CASSDPGHRTSGVAYEQFF. Written as DNA, the CDR3 is TGTGCCAGCAGTGACCCGGGACACCGGACTAGCGGGGTGGCCTATGAGCAGTTCTTC.

CDR3 bases: TGCAGCGCCAGGGCGGGATTTAGAGAAAAACTGTTTTTT. Translation: CSARAGFREKLFF. The chain employs TRBV29-1 and TRBJ1-4, with a weak D call TRBD1 (5 bases). V gave up 7 bases and J gave up 8 bases, with 17 bases separating them. Per germline, CDR1 SQVTM and CDR2 ANQGSEA. This CDR3 has 13 amino acids.

V is TRBV5-1 and J is TRBJ1-2; 7 bases align to TRBD1. Germline CDR1 is SGHRS and CDR2 is YFSETQ. The V and J ends lost 1 base and 0 bases, in that order; junction bases with no gene match: 9. This CDR3 is 17 amino acids long. The DNA of the CDR3 is TGCGCCAGCAGCTTGATTCGTGGGCAGGGGGCTAACTATGGCTACACCTTC. It specifies CASSLIRGQGANYGYTF.

The rearrangement links TRBV6-1 to TRBJ1-2; D not resolved. The V end lost 5 bases, the J end lost 8 bases, and 15 bases lay between the germline ends. The CDR3 extends over 13 amino acids. Per the germline V gene, CDR1 is MNHNS and CDR2 is SASEGT. CDR3 residues: CASSNEFWQGYTF. The CDR3 nucleotides read TGTGCCAGCAGTAACGAATTCTGGCAGGGCTACACCTTC.